Following are 21 T cell receptor beta chains from one sample sequenced in a study of CD8 T cells in Susac syndrome. When the RNA was reverse transcribed, random hexamers were used with an input of about 0.5 to 1 ug. TCRdb re-analysed the immunoSEQ multiplex PCR reads in MiXCR, keeping a single row per CDR3 protein. The table shows 71,000 or so distinct CDR3 sequences, with 93% occurring only once. The sequenced sample consisted of CD4+ T cells from PBMCs. The receptors here all came from a human donor with Susac syndrome.

The chain links TRBV5-1 to TRBJ1-4; no firm D call. The CDR3 covers 14 residues. Trimming cost V 3 bases and J 0 bases, with 6 bases left between them. Germline loops: CDR1 SGHRS, CDR2 YFSETQ. CDR3: CASSSFSTNEKLFF. The CDR3 DNA sequence: TGCGCCAGCAGCTCCTTTTCAACTAATGAAAAACTGTTTTTT.

The chain recombines TRBV20-1 with TRBJ1-5, with 8 bases lining up with TRBD1. Germline trimming cut 6 bases from V and 6 bases from J; bases unmatched to any gene: 7. Per germline, CDR1 DFQATT and CDR2 SNEGSKA (reference sequence). The length of the CDR3 is 13 residues. The CDR3 reads CSAAQGDSQPQHF. The CDR3 DNA reads as TGCAGTGCAGCACAGGGGGACAGTCAGCCCCAGCATTTT.

This chain uses TRBV6-5 with TRBJ1-2, with D unclear. The CDR3 consists of 14 residues. Germline assignment: CDR1 MNHEY and CDR2 SVGAGI. V was shortened by 0 bases and J by 7 bases, with 12 bases between the two germline ends. The chain's CDR3 is CASSYSGNAGGYTF. The DNA of the CDR3 is TGTGCCAGCAGTTACTCGGGTAATGCTGGTGGCTACACCTTC.

The J gene is TRBJ2-1, the V gene TRBV7-9, with 8 bases identical to TRBD2. The CDR3 consists of 14 residues. V was clipped by 5 bases and J by 6 bases; unmatched bases: 6. Germline CDR1 is SEHNR and CDR2 is FQNEAQ (reference sequence). The CDR3 protein is CASSLSGVGNEQFF. DNA for the CDR3: TGTGCCAGCAGCCTTAGCGGGGTCGGCAATGAGCAGTTCTTC.

The J gene is TRBJ1-4, the V gene TRBV3-1, with 7 bases identical to TRBD1. The germline V gene has CDR1 LGHDT and CDR2 YNNKEL (reference sequence). This CDR3 has 13 residues. With V trimmed by 3 bases and J by 8 bases, 3 bases remained unmatched. The DNA of the CDR3 is TGTGCCAGCAGCCACGGGACAGAAGAAAAACTGTTTTTT. It yields the protein CASSHGTEEKLFF.

The chain couples TRBV7-2 to TRBJ1-4, with TRBD1 as a possible D gene (6 bases). Germline CDR1 and CDR2: SGHTA and FQGNSA. The CDR3 is made up of 16 amino acids. V was clipped by 1 base and J by 12 bases, with 21 bases between them. The CDR3 reads CASSLEARGANRELFF. CDR3 coding DNA: TGTGCCAGCAGCTTAGAAGCCCGGGGGGCTAATCGGGAACTGTTTTTT.

This sequence joins TRBV3-1 and TRBJ1-6, with D uncertain. In germline, CDR1 is LGHDT, CDR2 YNNKEL (reference sequence). The V and J ends lost 0 bases and 8 bases respectively, with 8 bases between them. There are 14 residues in the CDR3. CDR3 loop: CASSQDIRDSPLHF. Here the CDR3 DNA reads TGTGCCAGCAGCCAAGATATCCGGGATTCACCCCTCCACTTT.

The rearrangement joins TRBV7-9 to TRBJ2-4, with a weak D call TRBD2 (6 bases). Germline V lookup: CDR1 SEHNR, CDR2 FQNEAQ (reference sequence). There are 14 residues in the CDR3. Trimming took 3 bases from V and 6 from J, leaving 12 bases between them. The CDR3 DNA is TGTGCCAGCAGCTTGGCGGGAACCCTAAACATTCAGTACTTC. It yields the protein CASSLAGTLNIQYF.

This clonotype has just a few counts. The rearrangement uses TRBV27 and TRBJ1-6; D is unclear. CDR3 size: 12 residues. The germline V gene encodes CDR1 MNHEY and CDR2 SMNVEV (reference sequence). V was clipped by 3 bases and J by 7 bases, with 4 bases between them. The CDR3 loop is CASSFRNSPLHF. In DNA, the CDR3 is TGTGCCAGCAGTTTCCGCAATTCACCCCTCCACTTT.

CDR3 sequence (DNA): TGTGCCAGCTCACCCCTCTCGTCAAGGAACACCGGGGAGCTGTTTTTT. Translated, it gives CASSPLSSRNTGELFF. The chain employs TRBV18 and TRBJ2-2; unclear D gene. This CDR3 region has 16 residues. V lost 3 bases and J lost 1, with 12 bases in between. Per the germline V gene, CDR1 is KGHSH and CDR2 is LQKENI.

This clonotype was recorded once. This chain connects TRBV20-1 to TRBJ1-1; D is unresolved. This CDR3 is 13 amino acids long. Germline CDR1 and CDR2: DFQATT and SNEGSKA (reference sequence). The ends were cut back, 1 base at V and 4 bases at J, with 10 bases in the middle. The CDR3: CSARGGQFTEAFF. CDR3 coding DNA: TGCAGTGCTAGAGGAGGGCAGTTCACTGAAGCTTTCTTT.

This clonotype has only one observation. The gene calls are TRBV7-3 and TRBJ2-2, with D tentatively TRBD1 (6 bases). V was cut by 0 bases and J by 4 bases, with 6 bases left in between. The V gene's germline CDR1 is SGHTA and CDR2 FQGTGA. CDR3 length: 14 residues. The CDR3 region is CASSLTGGTGELFF. Here the CDR3 DNA reads TGTGCCAGCAGCTTAACAGGGGGCACCGGGGAGCTGTTTTTT.

A remark on this clonotype: One end of the junction does not line up with germline, which may come from a read error. The rearrangement uses TRBV27 and TRBJ2-4; possibly TRBD2 for D (6 bases). Germline loops: CDR1 MNHEY, CDR2 SMNVEV (reference sequence). CDR3 size: 12 residues. The DNA of the CDR3 is TGTGCCAGCAATGGGACCTGGGAGGTTTTTGGCTTC. Translating gives CASNGTWEVFGF.

This rearrangement joins TRBV20-1 to TRBJ2-2, with TRBD1 matching 8 bases. Looked up from germline, CDR1 is DFQATT and CDR2 is SNEGSKA (reference sequence). The CDR3 sequence is 15 residues long. V lost 5 bases, J lost 5 bases, and 10 bases stayed unmatched. DNA of the CDR3: TGCAGTGCTGACAACAGGGGGTCTTCGACCGGGGAGCTGTTTTTT. Translating gives CSADNRGSSTGELFF.

The V call is TRBV5-4, the J call TRBJ2-4, with 12 bases matching TRBD2. The CDR3 spans 15 residues. V shed 1 base and J 6 bases; nucleotides not matched to a gene: 2. In germline, CDR1 is SGHNT, CDR2 YYREEE (reference sequence). CDR3 amino acids: CASSLRTSGVNIQYF. CDR3 bases: TGTGCCAGCAGCTTGCGGACTAGCGGGGTAAACATTCAGTACTTC.

The count of this clonotype is one. The chain has TRBV19 and TRBJ2-7; 8 bases agree with TRBD1. With 9 bases clipped from V and 4 bases from J, the junction kept 14 bases outside the gene matches. The CDR3 length is 15 residues. Germline V CDR1 and CDR2: LNHDA, SQIVND (reference sequence). The CDR3 DNA reads TGTGCCAGACAGGGGGTCCTCTCCCCGATTTACGAGCAGTACTTC. It encodes CARQGVLSPIYEQYF.

The rearrangement links TRBV5-6 to TRBJ2-7, with D possibly TRBD2 on 6 matching bases. Trimming removed 2 bases at V and 6 bases at J, with 18 bases between. In germline, CDR1 is SGHDT, CDR2 YYEEEE. CDR3 length: 15 amino acids. In DNA form, the CDR3 reads TGTGCCAGCAGCTTCGACCGGAGGGGCTCTCGCGAGCAGTACTTC. It encodes CASSFDRRGSREQYF.

CDR3 sequence reads: CASSWGVGQPQHF. Written as DNA, the CDR3 is TGTGCCAGTAGTTGGGGGGTAGGTCAGCCCCAGCATTTT. The chain recombines TRBV19 with TRBJ1-5; D is perhaps TRBD1 (5 bases). The CDR3 sequence is 13 residues long. Germline V gene lookup returns CDR1 LNHDA and CDR2 SQIVND (reference sequence). Deletions cut 5 bases from V and 6 bases from J, with 11 bases between.

The CDR3 loop reads CAIRNRGRGGTDTQYF. The CDR3 DNA follows: TGTGCCATCAGGAACAGGGGGCGCGGGGGGACAGATACGCAGTATTTT. The chain combines TRBV10-3 with TRBJ2-3, with D perhaps TRBD1 (9 bases). Per the germline V gene, CDR1 is ENHRY and CDR2 is SYGVKD. The CDR3 length is 16 residues. V was shortened by 6 bases and J by 3 bases, with 19 bases between the two germline ends.

The V gene is TRBV7-2, the J gene TRBJ2-3; 7 bases are shared with TRBD1. The CDR3 contains 17 residues. J gave up 2 bases and V 2 bases, and 10 bases lay outside the gene matches. Looked up from germline, CDR1 is SGHTA and CDR2 is FQGNSA. In nucleotides, the CDR3 is TGTGCCAGCAGCTTAAGGACAGGCCGAAGTTTCACAGATACGCAGTATTTT. Translation: CASSLRTGRSFTDTQYF.

Concerning this clonotype: At one boundary the junction diverges from the germline segment, which might be a read error. The V and J genes are TRBV19 and TRBJ2-1, with D hard to call. CDR1 LNHDA and CDR2 SQIVND come from the germline V gene (reference sequence). This CDR3 contains 12 residues. In DNA, the CDR3 is TGTGCCACCAATGACGGCTACTATGAGCAGTTCTTC. Translated: CATNDGYYEQFF.